The present entry profiles one T cell receptor beta chain with its context. These data originate in a study of blood T cell repertoires in COVID-19. Study-level information: Some COVID-19 samples were acute and others convalescent; all came from the United States, Italy and Spain. PBMCs, B-cell-depleted T cells, or T cells were the source of the cDNA or gDNA that made up the material.

Original methodology: How many nucleated cells were present was estimated from reference gene primer amplification. Clones were sequenced by immunoSEQ multiplex PCR, and TCRdb holds only the in-frame ones, with some missing. That table is the source of V, J and clone size, and D and trimming were worked out from the DNA. This table holds about 98,000 clones, over 80% found once. Trimming left V 1 base short and J 4 bases short, with 13 bases between. The CDR3 runs 16 residues. In germline, CDR1 is SGHDN, CDR2 FVKESK. The sample comprised peripheral blood. The rearrangement links TRBV14 to TRBJ1-4, with D tentatively TRBD1 (6 bases). This TCR derives from an elderly man with acute or convalescent COVID-19. DNA of the CDR3: TGTGCCAGCAGCCAAGCTATGGACAGTTATAATGAAAAACTGTTTTTT. Its protein is CASSQAMDSYNEKLFF.